This T cell receptor (beta chain) is from a study of Ad26.COV2.S vaccination and SARS-CoV-2 variants. Findings of the study overall: Ad26.COV2.S recipients had broader spike-specific TCRs (P = 0.0014).

Sequenced by immunoSEQ multiplex PCR; TCRdb stores in-frame clones only, minus some. The sample includes about 350,000 clones, about 91% of them seen just once. CDR3 size: 16 residues. CDR1 is SGHVS and CDR2 is FQNEAQ in the germline V gene. V lost 0 bases, J lost 0 bases, and 11 bases lay in between. With respect to this clone: Its cognate antigen is unknown.

The sequence was obtained from a human donor who had recovered from COVID-19. The chain carries TRBV7-8 and TRBJ1-1; D unresolved. Sequenced here: peripheral blood, sampled after recovery from COVID-19. The CDR3, as DNA: TGTGCCAGCAGCTTAGCGGTCAGCGGAATGAACACTGAAGCTTTCTTT. Protein product: CASSLAVSGMNTEAFF.